These 26 T cell receptor beta chains share one sample of origin, sequenced in a study of T cells and Merkel cell carcinoma outcomes. Some clones are missing from TCRdb's copy, which holds only in-frame ones; the method was immunoSEQ multiplex PCR. The sample yields some 2,000 clones, about 91% seen once. The sequencing sample was made of tumor tissue from Merkel cell carcinoma. The receptor source for this set is a human donor with Merkel cell carcinoma.

The J gene is TRBJ2-1, the V gene TRBV6-1; D is perhaps TRBD1 (6 bases). The CDR3 consists of 16 residues. V lost 4 bases and J lost 1, with 14 bases in between. CDR1 MNHNS and CDR2 SASEGT come from the germline V gene. In DNA, the CDR3 is TGTGCCAGCAGTGCCGGGACAACACCTTCCTACAATGAGCAGTTCTTC. It translates to CASSAGTTPSYNEQFF.

This chain connects TRBV28 to TRBJ2-5; possibly TRBD2 for D (6 bases). Trimming removed 5 bases at V and 7 bases at J, with 17 bases between. The germline V gene encodes CDR1 MDHEN and CDR2 SYDVKM. The CDR3 is made up of 14 amino acids. The CDR3 is CASSPGGTGRTQYF. CDR3 nucleotides: TGTGCCAGCAGTCCTGGCGGGACGGGGCGGACCCAGTACTTC.

CDR3 amino acids: CASSLVVPVYEQYF. In DNA, the CDR3 is TGCGCCAGCAGCTTGGTAGTCCCGGTCTACGAGCAGTACTTC. This chain links TRBV5-1 with TRBJ2-7, with D uncertain. Per the germline V gene, CDR1 is SGHRS and CDR2 is YFSETQ. The CDR3 is made up of 14 amino acids. The V gene lost 0 bases and the J gene lost 3 bases, with 10 bases spanning the gap.

This clone was observed once. This rearrangement joins TRBV5-6 to TRBJ2-5; D is unclear. CDR1 is SGHDT, CDR2 YYEEEE, per germline. Trimming shortened V by 0 bases and J by 1 base, and 7 bases separated the two germline ends. This CDR3 has 14 amino acids. The CDR3 reads CASSLVRVQETQYF. In nucleotides, the CDR3 is TGTGCCAGCAGCTTGGTTCGGGTCCAAGAGACCCAGTACTTC.

The chain recombines TRBV9 with TRBJ2-1, with 7 bases fitting TRBD2. V dropped 2 bases and J dropped 7; count of bases not matched to a gene: 3. This CDR3 has 13 residues. Germline V gene data show CDR1 as SGDLS and CDR2 as YYNGEE. CDR3 sequence: CASSVGGENEQFF. The CDR3 region has the DNA TGTGCCAGCAGCGTGGGAGGGGAAAATGAGCAGTTCTTC.

In its sample, this clone ranks as large. This same CDR3 is encoded by further DNA sequences in the sample. The chain is built from TRBV6-1 and TRBJ1-1; no firm D call. The V end lost 6 bases, the J end lost 3 bases, and 11 bases lay between the germline ends. The CDR3 loop spans 13 amino acids. Germline V gene data show CDR1 as MNHNS and CDR2 as SASEGT. The CDR3 reads CASSHTRDTEAFF. The DNA of the CDR3 is TGTGCCAGCAGCCATACCCGGGACACTGAAGCTTTCTTT.

The chain has TRBV19 and TRBJ2-7; D perhaps matches TRBD1 (6 bases). This CDR3 comprises 14 residues. From germline, CDR1 is LNHDA and CDR2 SQIVND (reference sequence). Between the trimmed V and J ends, which lost 10 bases and 1 base, there was a span of 17 bases. The CDR3 DNA sequence: TGTGCCAATAAAAATTCAGGGGTATCCTACGAGCAGTACTTC. Translation gives CANKNSGVSYEQYF. Drawing the rest from reference TRBV19 and TRBJ2-7, the complete variable domain is DGGITQSPKYLFRKEGQNVTLSCEQNLNHDAMYWYRQDPGQGLRLIYYSQIVNDFQKGDIAEGYSVSREKKESFPLTVTSAQKNPTAFYLCANKNSGVSYEQYFGPGTRLTVT.

This chain connects TRBV28 to TRBJ2-7; 7 bases are a match to TRBD1. There are 18 residues in the CDR3. From germline, CDR1 is MDHEN and CDR2 SYDVKM. V lost 2 bases, J lost 1 base, and 14 bases stayed unmatched. The CDR3 loop is CASSLRAQGTAVSYEQYF. The CDR3 DNA is TGTGCCAGCAGTTTAAGGGCCCAGGGGACAGCCGTTTCCTACGAGCAGTACTTC.

The CDR3 nucleotides read TGTGCCAGCAGCGTAGGAAGGGGCCGAGTCACAGATACGCAGTATTTT. Residues: CASSVGRGRVTDTQYF. The chain is built from TRBV9 and TRBJ2-3, with D perhaps TRBD1 (5 bases). Germline V gene lookup returns CDR1 SGDLS and CDR2 YYNGEE. The CDR3 loop spans 16 amino acids. V dropped 0 bases and J dropped 2 bases, with 13 bases sitting between them.

This clone was seen just once. The genes are TRBV29-1 and TRBJ2-7, with D perhaps matching TRBD2 (5 bases). V dropped 7 bases and J dropped 1 base, with 14 bases sitting between them. CDR3 length: 13 residues. Germline V CDR1 and CDR2: SQVTM, ANQGSEA. CDR3 coding DNA: TGCAGCGCCCTTAGCGCGAGATCCTACGAGCAGTACTTC. Translation gives CSALSARSYEQYF.

This chain connects TRBV2 to TRBJ2-3; a possible D gene is TRBD1 (6 bases). CDR3 length equals 13 residues. The V end was cut by 8 bases, the J end by 1 base, with 10 bases between. Germline V lookup: CDR1 SNHLY, CDR2 FYNNEI. The CDR3 spells CASGAGGTDTQYF. The CDR3 nucleotides read TGTGCCAGCGGGGCAGGGGGCACAGATACGCAGTATTTT.

The J gene is TRBJ2-7, the V gene TRBV2; D ambiguous. V was cut by 6 bases and J by 13 bases, with 16 bases left in between. There are 11 residues in the CDR3. Germline-derived CDR1 and CDR2 are SNHLY and FYNNEI. The CDR3 loop is CASSPGGLLYF. For the CDR3, the DNA is TGTGCCAGCAGCCCCGGTGGGCTGCTCTACTTC.

The gene calls are TRBV7-7 and TRBJ2-1; D gene unclear. Germline CDR1 SSHAT, CDR2 FNYEAQ (reference sequence). The V and J ends lost 4 bases and 13 bases respectively, with 17 bases between them. This CDR3 region has 13 residues. This CDR3 reads CASSSEFGLGQFF. CDR3 bases: TGTGCCAGCAGCTCGGAATTCGGCTTGGGTCAGTTCTTC.

The rearrangement links TRBV5-1 to TRBJ2-1; 10 bases agree with TRBD2. V lost 7 bases to trimming and J lost 3 bases; unmatched junction nucleotides: 10. The CDR3 runs 16 residues. Looked up from germline, CDR1 is SGHRS and CDR2 is YFSETQ. The CDR3 coding sequence is TGCGCCAGCGGTCGGGGGACTAGCGAGGGCTACAATGAGCAGTTCTTC. Translated, it gives CASGRGTSEGYNEQFF.

This clone was counted a single time. The V gene is TRBV7-9, the J gene TRBJ1-1; D is unresolved. This CDR3 is 12 amino acids long. Germline V gives CDR1 SEHNR, CDR2 FQNEAQ (reference sequence). The V end was cut by 5 bases, the J end by 0 bases, with 4 bases between. The DNA of the CDR3 is TGTGCCAGCAGCCTTGTGAACACTGAAGCTTTCTTT. It codes for CASSLVNTEAFF.

The chain employs TRBV7-9 and TRBJ2-5; D assignment may be TRBD1 or TRBD2 (5 bases each). The CDR3 sequence is 16 residues long. Deletions cut 5 bases from V and 0 bases from J, with 16 bases between. Germline V gene lookup returns CDR1 SEHNR and CDR2 FQNEAQ (reference sequence). The CDR3 DNA reads TGTGCCAGCAGCCGTTGGAGGACAAAGTACCAAGAGACCCAGTACTTC. Protein sequence: CASSRWRTKYQETQYF.

The chain employs TRBV6-5 and TRBJ2-1; 10 bases line up with TRBD2. The CDR3 covers 13 residues. CDR1 is MNHEY, CDR2 SVGAGI, per germline. V dropped 6 bases and J dropped 8; count of bases not matched to a gene: 4. CDR3: CASRASGGHEQFF. The CDR3 bases are TGTGCCAGCAGGGCTAGCGGGGGCCATGAGCAGTTCTTC.

This chain joins TRBV7-9 and TRBJ2-7; TRBD1 aligns across 8 bases. V dropped 5 bases and J dropped 4; count of bases not matched to a gene: 10. The V gene's germline CDR1 is SEHNR and CDR2 FQNEAQ (reference sequence). CDR3 size: 15 residues. CDR3: CASSRRQGSGYEQYF. CDR3 bases: TGTGCCAGCAGCAGGAGACAGGGGAGCGGTTACGAGCAGTACTTC.

The genes are TRBV18 and TRBJ2-7; no firm D call. Trimming stripped 3 bases from V and 2 bases from J, with 14 bases between. This CDR3 contains 15 residues. Per the germline V gene, CDR1 is KGHSH and CDR2 is LQKENI. The CDR3 here is CASSPGVVGPYEQYF. Here the CDR3 DNA reads TGTGCCAGCTCACCTGGGGTGGTAGGACCCTACGAGCAGTACTTC.

This clone came up once. V gene TRBV5-4 combines with J gene TRBJ2-7; no firm D call. This CDR3 spans 15 amino acids. The germline gives CDR1 SGHNT, CDR2 YYREEE (reference sequence). With 4 bases removed from V and 1 base from J, the gap between germline ends came to 15 bases. CDR3 DNA: TGTGCCAGCAGCAGTAACACAGTCCCTTCCTACGAGCAGTACTTC. The encoded protein is CASSSNTVPSYEQYF.

This chain links TRBV19 with TRBJ1-3; tentative D call: TRBD1 (6 bases). Germline V lookup: CDR1 LNHDA, CDR2 SQIVND (reference sequence). The CDR3 runs 15 residues. Trimming took off 6 bases at V and 0 bases at J, with 12 bases between the two ends. CDR3 sequence reads: CASSLGANSGNTIYF. The DNA for the CDR3 is TGTGCCAGTAGCCTGGGGGCCAACTCTGGAAACACCATATATTTT.

This sequence joins TRBV6-1 and TRBJ1-6; no reliable D call. The CDR3 is 13 amino acids. From germline, CDR1 is MNHNS and CDR2 SASEGT. V was shortened by 2 bases and J by 7 bases, with 6 bases between the two germline ends. The CDR3 DNA follows: TGTGCCAGCAGTGAATACAAGAATTCACCCCTCCACTTT. This sequence encodes CASSEYKNSPLHF.

The chain recombines TRBV6-1 with TRBJ2-3; TRBD2 matches at 8 bases. The germline gives CDR1 MNHNS, CDR2 SASEGT. The CDR3 is made up of 14 amino acids. Trimming removed 5 bases from V and 1 base from J; junction bases left unmatched: 2. The CDR3 DNA is TGTGCCAGCAGTCTTAGCGGGGGCACAGATACGCAGTATTTT. It is translated as CASSLSGGTDTQYF.

V gene TRBV29-1 combines with J gene TRBJ1-3, with D hard to call. CDR1 and CDR2 (germline): SQVTM, ANQGSEA. The V end was cut by 5 bases, the J end by 6 bases, with 11 bases between. There are 12 residues in the CDR3. The CDR3 here is CSVRRPPNTIYF. The CDR3 nucleotides are TGCAGCGTTAGAAGGCCTCCAAACACCATATATTTT.

J is TRBJ1-5 and V is TRBV12-2. TRBV12-2 is listed as a pseudogene. The CDR3 consists of 17 residues. The CDR3 coding sequence is TGTGCAAGTCGCTTACGTTTCACAAGCAATAGCAATCAGCCCCAGCATTTT. This translates into CASRLRFTSNSNQPQHF.

This chain connects TRBV27 to TRBJ2-5; no firm D call. The CDR3 runs to 14 residues. The V gene's germline CDR1 is MNHEY and CDR2 SMNVEV (reference sequence). Trimming removed 6 bases at V and 2 bases at J, with 13 bases between. In nucleotides, the CDR3 is TGTGCCAGCAGGCCATACTATGGACAAGAGACCCAGTACTTC. Amino acid sequence: CASRPYYGQETQYF.